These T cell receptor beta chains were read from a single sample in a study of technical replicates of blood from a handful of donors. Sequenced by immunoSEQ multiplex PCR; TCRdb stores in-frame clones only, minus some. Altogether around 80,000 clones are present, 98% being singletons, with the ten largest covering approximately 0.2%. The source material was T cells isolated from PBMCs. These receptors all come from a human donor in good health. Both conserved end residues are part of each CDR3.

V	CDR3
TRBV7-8	CASSLAQGNYGYTF
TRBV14	CASSQSHEQYF
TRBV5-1	CASSLAGSGDTQYF
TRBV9	CASSVGHRVNTEAFF
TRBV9	CASSGGGGIETQYF
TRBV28	CATASGKETQYF
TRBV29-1	CSAGLAGVAGRNEQFF
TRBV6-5	CATNRDSGYEQYF
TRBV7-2	CASSLADMSSYEQYF
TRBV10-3	CAITSQSSTDTQYF
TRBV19	CASSISRGGGLLAATGELFF
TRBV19	CASSAGQGTDTQYF
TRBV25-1	CASSHSGANVLTF
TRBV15	CATSRMTRTGDYGYTF
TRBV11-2	CASRPWTGDNEQFF
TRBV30	CAWKGQGARAFF
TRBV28	CASTGGALNYGYTF
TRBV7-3	CASSLWASVSTDTQYF
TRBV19	CASSIGLAGVRAGANVLTF
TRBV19	CASSPQGQSHWNTEAFF
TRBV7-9	CASRWTANEQFF
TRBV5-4	CASSSNSGGDYEQYF
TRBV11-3	CASSQGQVYNYGYTF
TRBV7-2	CASSLGDRFHSNQPQHF
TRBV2	CASRLRQTNTGELFF
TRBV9	CASSPKRGQLLSGNTIYF
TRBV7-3	CASRVTGAQNEKLFF
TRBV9	CASSVARVSGRSDTQYF
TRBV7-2	CASSLSGELFF
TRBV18	CASSPSGRDEKLFF
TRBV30	CASRPDSFYGYTF
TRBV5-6	CASSWRAEPSYEQYF
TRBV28	CASQQPMGGGSYEQYF
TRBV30	CAWSPIANEKLFF
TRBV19	CASSRSPSGISYNEQFF
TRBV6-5	CASSHRETNEKLFF
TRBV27	CASSFKGGPYEQYF
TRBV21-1	CASNPRRANTEAFF
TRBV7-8	CASKNRGRETQYF
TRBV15	CATSSRTGGNQPQHF
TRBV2	CASSVDDENYSGANVLTF
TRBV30	CAWRRLLGNTIYF
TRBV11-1	CASSLDLGDMNIEAFF
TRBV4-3	CASSQERDEAYEQYF
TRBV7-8	CASSLTGERPQHF
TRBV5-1	CASSPRDSAGNTIYF
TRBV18	CASSPISQGTDTQYF
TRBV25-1	CASSVAGGPGDTQYF